One and the same sample provided the 10 T cell receptor beta chains below, sequenced in a study of T cell repertoires in cytomegalovirus infection. TCRdb processed the reads anew with MiXCR; each CDR3 protein has one entry. The data hold about 400,000 distinct CDR3 sequences, with 15% to 20% observed a single time. The sequenced sample was PBMCs. These receptors all come from a human donor in good health (CMV status not recorded). Some clones in this sample may be carry-over from other donors' samples.

Remarks on this clonotype: This may stem from a read error, because a much larger clone lies one nucleotide away. This chain links TRBV7-6 with TRBJ2-7; D call uncertain. CDR3 length: 14 residues. Trimming stripped 5 bases from V and 4 bases from J, with 15 bases between. Germline V gene lookup returns CDR1 SGHVS and CDR2 FNYEAQ. The CDR3 region has the DNA TGTGCCAGCAGCCGCCGGGCCTCGAATTACGAGCAGTACTTC. This translates into CASSRRASNYEQYF.

The sample holds many counts of this clonotype. The chain has TRBV12-3 or TRBV12-4 and TRBJ1-6, with D maybe TRBD1 (5 bases). There are 12 residues in the CDR3. Trimming shortened V by 6 bases and J by 9 bases, and 9 bases separated the two germline ends. The CDR3 DNA reads TGTGCCAGCAGCCTGAGGGGTTCACCCCTCCACTTT. Translation gives CASSLRGSPLHF.

This clonotype was counted many times. J is TRBJ2-7 and V is TRBV7-3; D tentatively reads TRBD1 or TRBD2 (5 bases each). Per germline, CDR1 SGHTA and CDR2 FQGTGA. Deletions cut 1 base from V and 0 bases from J, with 10 bases between. The CDR3 has 15 amino acids. Here the CDR3 reads CASSLKPGSSYEQYF. In nucleotides, the CDR3 is TGTGCCAGCAGCTTAAAGCCAGGGAGCTCCTACGAGCAGTACTTC.

This chain connects TRBV6-5 to TRBJ2-5, with 7 bases identical to TRBD2. CDR3 length: 13 amino acids. Germline values: CDR1 MNHEY, CDR2 SVGAGI. V was clipped by 7 bases and J by 7 bases; unmatched bases: 9. The CDR3, as DNA: TGTGCCAGCACCCCCCTTGGGGAGGGGACCCAGTACTTC. This sequence encodes CASTPLGEGTQYF.

In this sample, this clonotype turned up many times. V is TRBV12-3 or TRBV12-4 and J is TRBJ1-5; unclear D gene. The CDR3 sequence is 13 residues long. Trimming took 5 bases from V and 11 from J, leaving 16 bases between them. The CDR3 loop is CASSADVETAQHF. CDR3 bases: TGTGCCAGCAGTGCGGACGTAGAAACAGCCCAGCATTTT.

At least ten counts were recorded for this clonotype. V gene TRBV7-2 combines with J gene TRBJ1-5; D remains unclear. The CDR3 is 14 residues long. V lost 5 bases, J lost 3 bases, and 11 bases lay in between. Germline V CDR1 and CDR2: SGHTA, FQGNSA. The chain's CDR3 is CASSAGGFNQPQHF. CDR3 bases: TGTGCCAGCAGCGCCGGAGGGTTCAATCAGCCCCAGCATTTT. The entire variable domain, with the rest obtained from reference TRBV7-2 and TRBJ1-5, is as follows: GAGVSQSPSNKVTEKGKDVELRCDPISGHTALYWYRQSLGQGLEFLIYFQGNSAPDKSGLPSDRFSAERTGGSVSTLTIQRTQQEDSAVYLCASSAGGFNQPQHFGDGTRLSIL.

V usage is TRBV6-2 or TRBV6-3 and J usage is TRBJ2-5, with a possible D match to TRBD2 (5 bases). The CDR3 is made up of 16 amino acids. Germline V lookup: CDR1 MNHEY, CDR2 SVGEGT. V lost 3 bases, J lost 5 bases, and 19 bases lay in between. The chain's CDR3 is CASSYLQERPSETQYF. For the CDR3, the DNA is TGTGCCAGCAGTTATTTGCAGGAGCGGCCTTCGGAGACCCAGTACTTC.

This clonotype was seen more than once but under ten times. The J gene is TRBJ1-5, the V gene TRBV3-1; D perhaps matches TRBD1 (5 bases). V lost 0 bases, J lost 4 bases, and 10 bases lay in between. Germline V gives CDR1 LGHDT, CDR2 YNNKEL (reference sequence). CDR3 length equals 15 residues. The chain's CDR3 is CASSQEFSGNQPQHF. The DNA for the CDR3 is TGTGCCAGCAGCCAAGAATTTTCAGGGAATCAGCCCCAGCATTTT. Looking up the rest from reference TRBV3-1 and TRBJ1-5 gives the full variable domain: DTAVSQTPKYLVTQMGNDKSIKCEQNLGHDTMYWYKQDSKKFLKIMFSYNNKELIINETVPNRFSPKSPDKAHLNLHINSLELGDSAVYFCASSQEFSGNQPQHFGDGTRLSIL.

This clonotype was counted a few times. The chain has TRBV10-3 and TRBJ2-3; no definite D call. Trimming shortened V by 6 bases and J by 4 bases, and 8 bases separated the two germline ends. The CDR3 length is 12 residues. From germline, CDR1 is ENHRY and CDR2 SYGVKD. CDR3 protein: CAISQPSDTQYF. In nucleotides, the CDR3 is TGTGCCATCAGCCAACCCTCAGATACGCAGTATTTT.

J is TRBJ1-2 and V is TRBV5-4; possible D gene TRBD1, 5 bases. Trimming cost V 0 bases and J 2 bases, with 14 bases left between them. From germline, CDR1 is SGHNT and CDR2 YYREEE (reference sequence). This CDR3 is built from 16 residues. The CDR3 DNA follows: TGTGCCAGCAGCTTGGAGGTGGGCAGGGCGAACTATGGCTACACCTTC. It translates to CASSLEVGRANYGYTF. Full variable domain (remainder filled in from reference TRBV5-4 and TRBJ1-2): ETGVTQSPTHLIKTRGQQVTLRCSSQSGHNTVSWYQQALGQGPQFIFQYYREEENGRGNFPPRFSGLQFPNYSSELNVNALELDDSALYLCASSLEVGRANYGYTFGSGTRLTVV.